Given below is one TCR beta chain in context. Its antigen is undetermined. Using immunoSEQ multiplex PCR, the repertoire was profiled, and TCRdb retains in-frame clones only, with some absent. The data show around 30,000 clones, roughly 86% seen once. The data are from a study of STAT3 mutations in large granular lymphocyte leukemia. At the level of the study: Among longitudinally sequenced T-LGLL patients, roughly half had canonical activating STAT3 mutations detected. More than half of T-LGLL patients received immunosuppressive therapy. General study results and limits: Some patients had dominant TCR clones larger than their STAT3 mutant burden. A small but highly pathogenic clone may have been missed. In T-cell large granular lymphocyte leukemia, about half of patients showed multiple immunodominant subclonotypes.

This CDR3 comprises 16 residues. The germline V gene has CDR1 SEHNR and CDR2 FQNEAQ (reference sequence). With 1 base clipped from V and 1 base from J, the junction kept 4 bases outside the gene matches. The chain links TRBV7-9 to TRBJ1-3, with 7 bases that match TRBD1. The source is a man between 60 and 75 years old with T-cell large granular lymphocyte leukemia. Some clones in this sample may be carry-over from other donors' samples. The sample taken for sequencing was peripheral blood mononuclear cells. The CDR3, as DNA: TGTGCCAGCAGCTTAGGGGACAGCCGATCTGGAAACACCATATATTTT. It codes for CASSLGDSRSGNTIYF.